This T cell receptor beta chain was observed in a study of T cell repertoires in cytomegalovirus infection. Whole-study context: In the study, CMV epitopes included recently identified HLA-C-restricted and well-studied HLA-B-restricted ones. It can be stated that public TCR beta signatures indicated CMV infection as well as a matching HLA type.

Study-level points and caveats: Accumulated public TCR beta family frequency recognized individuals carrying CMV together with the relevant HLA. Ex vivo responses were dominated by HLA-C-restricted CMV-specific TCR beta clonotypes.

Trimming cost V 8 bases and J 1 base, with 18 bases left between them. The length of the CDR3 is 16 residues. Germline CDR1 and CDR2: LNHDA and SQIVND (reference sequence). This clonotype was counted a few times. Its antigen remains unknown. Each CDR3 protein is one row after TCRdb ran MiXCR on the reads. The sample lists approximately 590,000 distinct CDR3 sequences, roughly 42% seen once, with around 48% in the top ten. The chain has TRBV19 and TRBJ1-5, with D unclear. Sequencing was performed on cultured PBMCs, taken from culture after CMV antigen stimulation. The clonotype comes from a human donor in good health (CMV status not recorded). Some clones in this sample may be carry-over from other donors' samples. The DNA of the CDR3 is TGTGCCAGTTACCCCCCCCATGGGGTCAGCAATCAGCCCCAGCATTTT. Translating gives CASYPPHGVSNQPQHF.